One and the same sample provided the 4 T cell receptor beta chains below, sequenced in a study of identifying expanded T cells in peripheral blood (dated by TCRdb to about 2019). To prepare the library, the immunoSEQ multiplex PCR assay was applied. TCRdb's version of the immuneACCESS table is confined to in-frame rearrangements and falls short of the full clone set. An unresolved V gene accounts for under half of the shortfall where checked; the remainder is of unknown origin. This sample is represented by about 90,000 clones; around 83% of them were singletons. Together, the top ten hold 4% to 5.5% of the sample. Sequenced material: blood. These receptors were obtained from a person aged 18 to 70 in good health.

This chain links TRBV11-3 with TRBJ1-1; D uncertain. The CDR3 covers 18 residues. Trimming cost V 1 base and J 0 bases, with 18 bases left between them. Per the germline V gene, CDR1 is SGHNT and CDR2 is YENEEA. CDR3 residues: CASSLVLQPALMNTEAFF. Written as DNA, the CDR3 is TGTGCCAGCAGCTTAGTTCTGCAGCCTGCCCTTATGAACACTGAAGCTTTCTTT.

The chain has TRBV7-9 and TRBJ2-3, with TRBD1 identical over 7 bases. CDR3 size: 16 residues. Germline CDR1 reads SEHNR; CDR2 reads FQNEAQ (reference sequence). V trimming: 7 bases; J trimming: 2 bases; junction bases outside the gene matches: 12. The CDR3 here is CASTPWVTGSTDTQYF. CDR3 sequence (DNA): TGTGCCAGCACCCCGTGGGTGACAGGGTCCACAGATACGCAGTATTTT.

The chain is built from TRBV7-2 and TRBJ1-1; D is uncertain. The CDR3 has 12 amino acids. Germline assignment: CDR1 SGHTA and CDR2 FQGNSA. V was clipped by 3 bases and J by 11 bases, with 13 bases between them. DNA for the CDR3: TGTGCCAGCAGCTTTGGGTCAGGAAACGCTTTCTTT. Protein: CASSFGSGNAFF.

The V and J genes are TRBV14 and TRBJ2-1, with a possible D match to TRBD1 (5 bases). V was pared by 10 bases and J by 5 bases, with 12 bases between. CDR3 length equals 12 residues. Germline V gene data show CDR1 as SGHDN and CDR2 as FVKESK. The CDR3 DNA reads TGTGCCATCGCGACAGAGGACAATGAGCAGTTCTTC. Protein sequence: CAIATEDNEQFF.